The entry that follows covers one TCR beta chain sequence. Antigen specificity is unknown. The source of the sample is a study of beta chain features in type 1 diabetes. Purity (above 95%) was reached by all sorted populations. Overall study findings and caveats: Moderately but significantly shorter TCRB CDR3s were found in Type 1 diabetes patients in all four CD4+ subsets. Here, the possible influence of HLA type (on TCRB rearrangement) remained unresolved. Insertions at VDJ junctions were less frequent in type 1 diabetes patients. These patients also deleted more nucleotides at the same junctions. Among patients, naive, central memory and Treg TCRB repertoires appeared more similar than among healthy donors.

All of the isolated RNA was reverse transcribed, so expressed TCRB transcripts were sequenced. The data were produced by immunoSEQ multiplex PCR, yet TCRdb's version contains in-frame clones alone and is incomplete. The repertoire holds 250,000 or so clones, with about 15% as singletons. CDR1 SGHTA and CDR2 FQGNSA come from the germline V gene. V lost 6 bases to trimming and J lost 2 bases; unmatched junction nucleotides: 8. This CDR3 contains 15 residues. Sequenced: naive CD4+ T cells from blood. This receptor was identified in a man in his thirties or forties with type 1 diabetes. This sequence joins TRBV7-2 and TRBJ2-5; 8 positions agree with TRBD2. The CDR3 is CASRHKLADQETQYF. The CDR3 coding sequence is TGTGCCAGCAGACACAAACTAGCGGATCAAGAGACCCAGTACTTC.